This entry features one T cell receptor beta chain sequence. Its antigen is unidentified. Template material for amplifying TCR beta CDR3 regions consisted of RNA transcripts. HTBI primers were employed in a first-round RT-PCR of the TCR CDR3. TCRdb itself ran the multiplex PCR reads through MiXCR, one entry per CDR3 protein. The repertoire holds roughly 710,000 distinct CDR3 sequences, with around a third as singletons. The data belong to a study of T cells in Graves' hyperthyroidism and ophthalmopathy. Findings and limits, study-wide: A model of 13 V-J features distinguished ophthalmopathy from stable hyperthyroidism. Most clonotypes expanded in the thyroid (above 0.001) were also present in blood.

If no ophthalmopathy progression occurred within 18 months, Graves' hyperthyroidism was stable. Diagnostic decisions used clinical symptoms, serum thyroxine and TRAb, thyroid ultrasound and orbital computed tomography. J gave up 5 bases and V 11 bases, and 11 bases lay outside the gene matches. The CDR3 covers 13 residues. Germline CDR1 reads ENHRY; CDR2 reads SYGVKD. The sample was blood. The sequence derives from a woman aged 40-49 years with Graves' hyperthyroidism. This sequence joins TRBV10-3 and TRBJ2-7, with 8 bases matching TRBD1. CDR3 DNA sequence: TGTGCCGTAGGAGGACAGGGTTCCCACGAGCAGTACTTC. Protein product: CAVGGQGSHEQYF.